This T cell receptor beta chain is drawn from a study of T-cell reconstitution after alpha-beta-depleted transplantation in children. Preparation of the TCRbeta library was carried out with unique molecular identifiers. TCRdb passed the PCR reads through MiXCR, listing each CDR3 protein once. This repertoire shows approximately 520,000 distinct CDR3 sequences, roughly 11% found once; its top ten account for approximately 14%. With respect to this clonotype: Its antigen is not identified.

This CDR3 has 17 amino acids. Germline CDR1 is SGHRS and CDR2 is YFSETQ. The V segment lost 0 bases and the J segment 4 bases; nucleotides outside the gene matches: 8. Study-level findings and limits: Expanded graft clones, several hundred of them, were reportedly the source of alpha-beta T cells about two months after transplant. Diversity and T-cell counts at one year after transplant derived mostly from new T cells. Surviving recipient T cells and intrathymic progenitors accounted for some patients' high TCRbeta diversity at day 60.

The rearrangement links TRBV5-1 to TRBJ2-1; TRBD2 matches 9 bases. This TCR derives from a female patient between 2 and 15 years old who had a stem cell transplant for aplastic anemia, so the T cells may come from the graft donor. The sample consisted of PBMCs, mostly from graft donor cells, taken 180 days after TCRalphabeta/CD19-depleted stem cell transplant. The CDR3: CASSLEWAGGSYNEQFF. The CDR3 DNA reads TGCGCCAGCAGCTTGGAATGGGCGGGAGGGAGTTACAATGAGCAGTTCTTC.